Listed below are T cell receptor beta chains from one sample, sequenced in a study of blood T cell repertoires in COVID-19. Sequencing was performed with immunoSEQ multiplex PCR; in TCRdb, only in-frame clones are kept and a portion is missing. The sample yields a few hundred thousand clones, 86% seen once. The sample was peripheral blood. All receptors derive from a woman aged 45-65 years with acute or convalescent COVID-19. Each CDR3 is given with its conserved first and last residue. Each record gives: D gene, clone size, J gene, V gene, CDR3 protein, CDR3 DNA. The D gene is left open where the match is weak. Size tells how often a clone was seen (once, few, many) or the class of an expanded clone, and some rows leave it out.

d_gene: .; abundance: .; j_gene: TRBJ2-1; v_gene: TRBV24-1; CDR3aa: CATSRDRINEQFF; CDR3nt: TGTGCCACCAGCAGAGACAGAATCAATGAGCAGTTCTTC
d_gene: .; abundance: .; j_gene: TRBJ1-6; v_gene: TRBV10-2; CDR3aa: CASRGSSYNSPLHF; CDR3nt: TGCGCCAGCAGGGGGAGCTCCTATAATTCACCCCTCCACTTT
d_gene: .; abundance: .; j_gene: TRBJ2-2; v_gene: TRBV27; CDR3aa: CASSLKVSTGELFF; CDR3nt: TGTGCCAGCAGTTTAAAAGTTAGCACCGGGGAGCTGTTTTTT
d_gene: .; abundance: .; j_gene: TRBJ2-3; v_gene: TRBV5-1; CDR3aa: CASSLQGGDTQYF; CDR3nt: TGCGCCAGCAGCCTTCAGGGAGGTGATACGCAGTATTTT
d_gene: .; abundance: .; j_gene: TRBJ2-1; v_gene: TRBV3-1/TRBV3-2; CDR3aa: CASSDQGSYNEQFF; CDR3nt: TGTGCCAGCAGCGATCAGGGCTCCTACAATGAGCAGTTCTTC
d_gene: TRBD2; abundance: few; j_gene: TRBJ2-5; v_gene: TRBV4-3; CDR3aa: CASSQGPGGRLQETQYF; CDR3nt: TGCGCCAGCAGCCAAGGGCCTGGCGGGAGGCTCCAAGAGACCCAGTACTTC
d_gene: .; abundance: .; j_gene: TRBJ1-5; v_gene: TRBV7-9; CDR3aa: CASSLAGQGGPRPQHF; CDR3nt: TGTGCCAGCAGCTTAGCGGGACAAGGTGGCCCTAGGCCCCAGCATTTT
d_gene: .; abundance: .; j_gene: TRBJ1-4; v_gene: TRBV11-2; CDR3aa: CASSLTGPVEKLFF; CDR3nt: TGTGCCAGCAGCCTGACAGGTCCGGTTGAAAAACTGTTTTTT
d_gene: TRBD1; abundance: .; j_gene: TRBJ1-4; v_gene: TRBV18; CDR3aa: CASSPPLGQREKLFF; CDR3nt: TGTGCCAGCTCACCACCTTTGGGACAGAGGGAAAAACTGTTTTTT
d_gene: .; abundance: .; j_gene: TRBJ1-5; v_gene: TRBV27; CDR3aa: CASSFYRSNQPQHF; CDR3nt: TGTGCCAGCAGTTTTTACAGAAGCAATCAGCCCCAGCATTTT
d_gene: .; abundance: .; j_gene: TRBJ2-7; v_gene: TRBV10-3; CDR3aa: CAHGSSYEQYF; CDR3nt: TGTGCCCATGGCAGCTCCTACGAGCAGTACTTC
d_gene: .; abundance: .; j_gene: TRBJ2-3; v_gene: TRBV9; CDR3aa: CASRRGGLPTDTQYF; CDR3nt: TGTGCCAGCAGGAGGGGGGGACTACCCACAGATACGCAGTATTTT
d_gene: .; abundance: once; j_gene: TRBJ2-5; v_gene: TRBV21-1; CDR3aa: CASSKLGDRAGKKETQYF; CDR3nt: TGTGCCAGCAGCAAACTTGGGGATAGGGCAGGGAAAAAAGAGACCCAGTACTTC
d_gene: .; abundance: .; j_gene: TRBJ1-2; v_gene: TRBV6-5; CDR3aa: CASSSTDAGNYGYTF; CDR3nt: TGTGCCAGCAGTAGTACCGATGCAGGGAACTATGGCTACACCTTC
d_gene: .; abundance: .; j_gene: TRBJ1-1; v_gene: TRBV6-2/TRBV6-3; CDR3aa: CASSYWGLGNTEAFF; CDR3nt: TGTGCCAGCAGTTACTGGGGACTGGGGAACACTGAAGCTTTCTTT
d_gene: TRBD2; abundance: .; j_gene: TRBJ2-7; v_gene: TRBV11-3; CDR3aa: CASSQNAWTSDAPYEQYF; CDR3nt: TGTGCCAGCAGCCAAAATGCTTGGACTAGTGACGCACCCTACGAGCAGTACTTC
d_gene: TRBD1; abundance: .; j_gene: TRBJ2-1; v_gene: TRBV6-2/TRBV6-3; CDR3aa: CASSHTGGAENEQFF; CDR3nt: TGTGCCAGCAGCCACACAGGGGGCGCGGAGAATGAGCAGTTCTTC
d_gene: TRBD1; abundance: .; j_gene: TRBJ2-7; v_gene: TRBV6-5; CDR3aa: CASSGTGTSYEQYF; CDR3nt: TGTGCCAGCAGCGGGACAGGAACCTCCTACGAGCAGTACTTC
d_gene: TRBD2; abundance: .; j_gene: TRBJ2-3; v_gene: TRBV7-8; CDR3aa: CASSTPGPSGSFASTDTQYF; CDR3nt: TGTGCCAGCAGCACGCCGGGACCTAGCGGCTCTTTTGCTAGCACAGATACGCAGTATTTT
d_gene: TRBD1; abundance: .; j_gene: TRBJ1-2; v_gene: TRBV6-2/TRBV6-3; CDR3aa: CASSPTGISGYTF; CDR3nt: TGTGCCAGCAGTCCGACAGGGATTAGTGGCTACACCTTC
d_gene: .; abundance: few; j_gene: TRBJ1-2; v_gene: TRBV7-2; CDR3aa: CASSLEWGRGGYTF; CDR3nt: TGTGCCAGCAGCTTAGAGTGGGGGCGCGGTGGCTACACCTTC
d_gene: TRBD2; abundance: .; j_gene: TRBJ2-5; v_gene: TRBV9; CDR3aa: CASSATGLAGETQYF; CDR3nt: TGTGCCAGCAGCGCTACGGGGCTAGCGGGGGAGACCCAGTACTTC
d_gene: TRBD1; abundance: .; j_gene: TRBJ2-7; v_gene: TRBV9; CDR3aa: CASSPAPGQATYEQYF; CDR3nt: TGTGCCAGCAGCCCCGCCCCGGGACAGGCAACCTACGAGCAGTACTTC
d_gene: TRBD1; abundance: .; j_gene: TRBJ1-2; v_gene: TRBV6-5; CDR3aa: CASSYSGTGDSGYTF; CDR3nt: TGTGCCAGCAGTTACTCAGGGACAGGGGATTCCGGCTACACCTTC
d_gene: .; abundance: few; j_gene: TRBJ1-4; v_gene: TRBV12-3/TRBV12-4; CDR3aa: CATSPWGHEKLFF; CDR3nt: TGTGCCACCTCACCCTGGGGGCACGAAAAACTGTTTTTT
d_gene: TRBD1; abundance: once; j_gene: TRBJ1-5; v_gene: TRBV24-1; CDR3aa: CATSDGGTGWDQPQHF; CDR3nt: TGTGCCACCAGTGACGGGGGGACAGGCTGGGATCAGCCCCAGCATTTT
d_gene: .; abundance: .; j_gene: TRBJ1-5; v_gene: TRBV30; CDR3aa: CAWSVSGVWGNQPQHF; CDR3nt: TGTGCCTGGAGTGTATCGGGAGTGTGGGGCAATCAGCCCCAGCATTTT
d_gene: .; abundance: .; j_gene: TRBJ1-4; v_gene: TRBV30; CDR3aa: CAWSVQGVEKLFF; CDR3nt: TGTGCCTGGAGTGTACAAGGGGTTGAAAAACTGTTTTTT
d_gene: .; abundance: .; j_gene: TRBJ2-7; v_gene: TRBV7-2; CDR3aa: CASSTTGGATYEQYF; CDR3nt: TGTGCCAGCAGCACCACTGGGGGGGCTACCTACGAGCAGTACTTC
d_gene: .; abundance: once; j_gene: TRBJ2-7; v_gene: TRBV7-9; CDR3aa: CASSSRERAYEQYF; CDR3nt: TGTGCCAGCAGCTCTCGGGAGAGGGCCTACGAGCAGTACTTC
d_gene: TRBD2; abundance: .; j_gene: TRBJ2-3; v_gene: TRBV4-3; CDR3aa: CASSPQGAGGTDTQYF; CDR3nt: TGCGCCAGCAGCCCCCAGGGAGCGGGAGGGACAGATACGCAGTATTTT
d_gene: .; abundance: .; j_gene: TRBJ2-3; v_gene: TRBV9; CDR3aa: CASSLQGRPTDTQYF; CDR3nt: TGTGCCAGCAGCCTACAGGGAAGACCCACAGATACGCAGTATTTT
d_gene: TRBD2; abundance: .; j_gene: TRBJ2-2; v_gene: TRBV28; CDR3aa: CASSASGLAGEYTGELFF; CDR3nt: TGTGCCAGCAGTGCCTCCGGACTAGCGGGAGAATATACCGGGGAGCTGTTTTTT
d_gene: TRBD1; abundance: .; j_gene: TRBJ1-2; v_gene: TRBV29-1; CDR3aa: CSVEGTGSYGYTF; CDR3nt: TGCAGCGTTGAGGGGACAGGGAGCTATGGCTACACCTTC
d_gene: TRBD2; abundance: .; j_gene: TRBJ2-1; v_gene: TRBV19; CDR3aa: CASSFSSGDIYNEQFF; CDR3nt: TGTGCCAGTAGTTTCTCTAGCGGGGATATCTACAATGAGCAGTTCTTC
d_gene: .; abundance: .; j_gene: TRBJ2-7; v_gene: TRBV27; CDR3aa: CASSFNPLGGPYEQYF; CDR3nt: TGTGCCAGCAGTTTTAACCCACTCGGCGGTCCCTACGAGCAGTACTTC
d_gene: .; abundance: few; j_gene: TRBJ2-7; v_gene: TRBV24-1; CDR3aa: CATRGSGVSAFPLWEQYF; CDR3nt: TGTGCCACCAGGGGATCAGGGGTCAGCGCCTTTCCTTTGTGGGAGCAGTACTTC
d_gene: .; abundance: once; j_gene: TRBJ1-2; v_gene: TRBV25-1; CDR3aa: CASSEWGGDDGYTF; CDR3nt: TGTGCCAGCAGTGAATGGGGGGGAGATGATGGCTACACCTTC
d_gene: TRBD2; abundance: .; j_gene: TRBJ2-3; v_gene: TRBV18; CDR3aa: CASSPGRGWTDTQYF; CDR3nt: TGTGCCAGCTCACCCGGGAGGGGGTGGACAGATACGCAGTATTTT
d_gene: TRBD2; abundance: once; j_gene: TRBJ2-5; v_gene: TRBV27; CDR3aa: CASSTPGLGAETQYF; CDR3nt: TGTGCCAGCAGTACGCCGGGACTAGGAGCGGAGACCCAGTACTTC
d_gene: .; abundance: .; j_gene: TRBJ1-5; v_gene: TRBV2; CDR3aa: CASSETAMGAQHF; CDR3nt: TGTGCCAGCAGTGAAACAGCTATGGGTGCCCAGCATTTT
d_gene: TRBD2; abundance: .; j_gene: TRBJ2-3; v_gene: TRBV10-3; CDR3aa: CAISSGTSGRMGTDTQYF; CDR3nt: TGTGCCATCAGCTCCGGGACTAGCGGGAGGATGGGCACAGATACGCAGTATTTT
d_gene: .; abundance: .; j_gene: TRBJ2-3; v_gene: TRBV29-1; CDR3aa: CSGRGFAADTDTQYF; CDR3nt: TGCAGCGGCAGGGGATTCGCAGCGGACACAGATACGCAGTATTTT
d_gene: .; abundance: .; j_gene: TRBJ1-1; v_gene: TRBV7-2; CDR3aa: CASSGAVLVTEAFF; CDR3nt: TGTGCCAGCAGTGGGGCTGTTCTCGTCACTGAAGCTTTCTTT
d_gene: .; abundance: .; j_gene: TRBJ2-5; v_gene: TRBV29-1; CDR3aa: CSVERGPSKTQYF; CDR3nt: TGCAGCGTTGAGCGGGGGCCCTCGAAGACCCAGTACTTC
d_gene: TRBD1; abundance: .; j_gene: TRBJ1-1; v_gene: TRBV19; CDR3aa: CASSLTGTNTEAFF; CDR3nt: TGTGCCAGTAGTTTGACAGGGACGAACACTGAAGCTTTCTTT
d_gene: TRBD1; abundance: .; j_gene: TRBJ2-7; v_gene: TRBV30; CDR3aa: CAWSIGTGSYEQYF; CDR3nt: TGTGCCTGGAGTATCGGGACAGGGAGTTACGAGCAGTACTTC
d_gene: .; abundance: .; j_gene: TRBJ2-5; v_gene: TRBV6-6; CDR3aa: CASSRGAQETQYF; CDR3nt: TGTGCCAGCAGTCGGGGGGCGCAAGAGACCCAGTACTTC
d_gene: TRBD2; abundance: .; j_gene: TRBJ2-7; v_gene: TRBV6-5; CDR3aa: CASSSTTSGGYEQYF; CDR3nt: TGTGCCAGCAGTTCCACGACTAGCGGGGGCTACGAGCAGTACTTC
d_gene: .; abundance: .; j_gene: TRBJ2-1; v_gene: TRBV3-1/TRBV3-2; CDR3aa: CASSQALTNEQFF; CDR3nt: TGTGCCAGCAGCCAAGCGCTGACTAATGAGCAGTTCTTC
d_gene: TRBD1; abundance: .; j_gene: TRBJ2-1; v_gene: TRBV9; CDR3aa: CASSVDQGARYEQFF; CDR3nt: TGTGCCAGCAGCGTAGATCAGGGGGCGAGATATGAGCAGTTCTTC
d_gene: TRBD1; abundance: .; j_gene: TRBJ2-5; v_gene: TRBV11-3; CDR3aa: CASSLRTGISETQYF; CDR3nt: TGTGCCAGCAGCTTAAGGACAGGGATTTCTGAGACCCAGTACTTC
d_gene: TRBD2; abundance: once; j_gene: TRBJ2-5; v_gene: TRBV7-2; CDR3aa: CASSFGGGPIETQYF; CDR3nt: TGTGCCAGCAGCTTCGGGGGGGGGCCGATAGAGACCCAGTACTTC
d_gene: .; abundance: .; j_gene: TRBJ2-1; v_gene: TRBV13; CDR3aa: CASSGLHSYNEQFF; CDR3nt: TGTGCCAGCTCAGGACTGCACTCCTACAATGAGCAGTTCTTC
d_gene: .; abundance: few; j_gene: TRBJ1-3; v_gene: TRBV7-9; CDR3aa: CASTDNPGNTIYF; CDR3nt: TGTGCCAGCACCGACAACCCCGGAAACACCATATATTTT
d_gene: TRBD1; abundance: few; j_gene: TRBJ1-5; v_gene: TRBV19; CDR3aa: CASTLTGDSNQPQHF; CDR3nt: TGTGCCAGTACCTTGACAGGGGATAGCAATCAGCCCCAGCATTTT